The 21 T cell receptor beta chains below were found in one sample sequenced in a study of STAT5B mutations in CD4+ large granular lymphocyte leukemia. TCRdb's table, derived via immunoSEQ multiplex PCR, lists solely in-frame clones and lacks some. The sample gives roughly 30,000 clones, 65% to 85% of which show up once; 5.5% to 7.5% is in the top ten. The specimen sequenced was CD4+ T cells from blood buffy coats. The receptor set was obtained from a human donor in good health.

The gene calls are TRBV13 and TRBJ2-4, with 8 bases fitting TRBD2. The CDR3 is 12 residues long. J lost 14 bases, V lost 4 bases, and 7 bases had no gene match. Germline-derived CDR1 and CDR2 are PRHDT and FYEKMQ (reference sequence). DNA for the CDR3: TGTGCCAGCAGCTCTATGACTAGCGTAAAGTACTTC. Translation gives CASSSMTSVKYF.

CDR3 bases: TGCAGCGTTGAAGGGTCAGGCGGCCGCTCCTACGAGCAGTACTTC. It is translated as CSVEGSGGRSYEQYF. The chain couples TRBV29-1 to TRBJ2-7, with D hard to call. The CDR3 consists of 15 residues. Per germline, CDR1 SQVTM and CDR2 ANQGSEA. The V gene lost 1 base and the J gene lost 0 bases, with 13 bases spanning the gap.

This clone was recorded only once. The V and J genes are TRBV9 and TRBJ2-1; D possibly corresponds to TRBD1 (6 bases). Trimming pared 1 base from V and 4 bases from J, leaving 15 bases between. The CDR3 is made up of 16 amino acids. Per germline, CDR1 SGDLS and CDR2 YYNGEE. CDR3 protein: CASSVWWDIGYNEQFF. For the CDR3, the DNA is TGTGCCAGCAGCGTATGGTGGGACATAGGTTACAATGAGCAGTTCTTC.

This clone has just a few counts. The V gene is TRBV9, the J gene TRBJ2-3; a possible D gene is TRBD2 (5 bases). The germline V and J ends were trimmed by 0 bases and 2 bases, with 13 bases remaining between them. The germline gives CDR1 SGDLS, CDR2 YYNGEE. The CDR3 runs to 16 residues. The CDR3 DNA sequence: TGTGCCAGCAGCGTAGCATCTCAAGGACTCACAGATACGCAGTATTTT. Its translation: CASSVASQGLTDTQYF.

This rearrangement joins TRBV14 to TRBJ1-1; D is unclear. This CDR3 has 15 residues. Germline V CDR1 and CDR2: SGHDN, FVKESK. V lost 4 bases, J lost 1 base, and 13 bases lay in between. The CDR3 nucleotides are TGTGCCAGCAGCCGGTACGTGGGATCGAACACTGAAGCTTTCTTT. This encodes CASSRYVGSNTEAFF.

The CDR3, as DNA: TGTGCCAGTAGTAGCCGGGACAGGGGAAACACCATATATTTT. This encodes CASSSRDRGNTIYF. V gene TRBV19 combines with J gene TRBJ1-3; 8 nucleotides match TRBD1. The V gene's germline CDR1 is LNHDA and CDR2 SQIVND (reference sequence). The junction had 3 bases not matched to a gene; V was cut back by 4 bases and J by 4 bases. The CDR3 has 14 amino acids.

V usage is TRBV9 and J usage is TRBJ2-3, with 8 bases lining up with TRBD2. The CDR3 extends over 22 amino acids. With V trimmed by 0 bases and J by 2 bases, 23 bases remained unmatched. CDR1 and CDR2 from the germline V gene are SGDLS and YYNGEE. The CDR3 coding sequence is TGTGCCAGCAGCGTAGAAAGTCCGGTCGCGGGGACTAGTGATAATGTCACAGATACGCAGTATTTT. Amino acid sequence: CASSVESPVAGTSDNVTDTQYF.

In the case of this clone: At one end, the junction sequence differs from germline, possibly due to a read error. The sample carries other DNA sequences with the same CDR3. The rearrangement links TRBV5-1 to TRBJ1-6; 7 nucleotides line up with TRBD1. CDR1 is SGHRS and CDR2 is YFSETQ in the germline V gene. CDR3 size: 16 residues. For the CDR3, the DNA is TGCGCCAGCAGTTTGGTAGGGGGCGTAGGCAATTCACCCCTCCACTTT. It yields the protein CASSLVGGVGNSPLHF.

The J gene is TRBJ2-3, the V gene TRBV4-1; no firm D call. Between the trimmed V and J ends, which lost 0 bases and 6 bases, there was a span of 19 bases. In germline, CDR1 is MGHRA, CDR2 YSYEKL. The CDR3 is 17 residues long. The chain's CDR3 is CASSQDLLVHLWDTQYF. The CDR3 DNA is TGCGCCAGCAGCCAAGATTTGTTAGTACACCTTTGGGATACGCAGTATTTT.

There are a few counts of this clone. This chain connects TRBV2 to TRBJ1-5; 7 bases match TRBD1. CDR3 length equals 13 residues. Unmatched junction bases numbered 3, after V lost 6 bases and J lost 4 bases. CDR1 is SNHLY and CDR2 is FYNNEI in the germline V gene. The CDR3 DNA reads TGTGCCAGCAGGACAGGGCTGAATCAGCCCCAGCATTTT. Translated: CASRTGLNQPQHF. Drawing the rest from reference TRBV2 and TRBJ1-5, the complete variable domain is EPEVTQTPSHQVTQMGQEVILRCVPISNHLYFYWYRQILGQKVEFLVSFYNNEISEKSEIFDDQFSVERPDGSNFTLKIRSTKLEDSAMYFCASRTGLNQPQHFGDGTRLSIL.

Only one count was recorded for this clone. The chain couples TRBV29-1 to TRBJ2-5, with a tentative D call TRBD1 (6 bases). The V end lost 6 bases, the J end lost 4 bases, and 24 bases lay between the germline ends. Germline CDR1 is SQVTM and CDR2 is ANQGSEA. The length of the CDR3 is 16 residues. The CDR3 bases are TGCAGCGTCCTAACTTCTACAGGGTCGTCAAGAGAGACCCAGTACTTC. Its protein product is CSVLTSTGSSRETQYF.

This clone has a single count. The V call is TRBV10-2, the J call TRBJ2-7, with 13 bases aligning to TRBD2. The V gene's germline CDR1 is WSHSY and CDR2 SAAADI. This CDR3 has 14 amino acids. V lost 6 bases, J lost 4 bases, and 3 bases stayed unmatched. CDR3 residues: CASRLAGGQYEQYF. DNA for the CDR3: TGCGCCAGCAGACTAGCGGGGGGGCAATACGAGCAGTACTTC.

The J gene is TRBJ1-2, the V gene TRBV7-2; D is unresolved. The CDR3 consists of 16 residues. Looked up from germline, CDR1 is SGHTA and CDR2 is FQGNSA. Trimming stripped 4 bases from V and 3 bases from J, with 18 bases between. In nucleotides, the CDR3 is TGTGCCAGCAGCTCGCGATACCCCCTAACCTACTATGGCTACACCTTC. Its protein is CASSSRYPLTYYGYTF.

V is TRBV6-6 and J is TRBJ2-5; 7 bases agree with TRBD2. The V segment lost 8 bases and the J segment 4 bases; nucleotides outside the gene matches: 4. CDR1 is MNHNY, CDR2 SVGAGI, per germline (reference sequence). This CDR3 contains 12 residues. CDR3 protein: CASGRGSETQYF. The CDR3 DNA follows: TGTGCCAGCGGGCGGGGGTCAGAGACCCAGTACTTC.

The V gene is TRBV7-2, the J gene TRBJ2-5; 11 bases are a match to TRBD2. Germline V gene data show CDR1 as SGHTA and CDR2 as FQGNSA. With 1 base clipped from V and 1 base from J, the junction kept 5 bases outside the gene matches. The CDR3 runs 17 residues. The CDR3 loop is CASSLVASGGIQETQYF. CDR3 in DNA: TGTGCCAGCAGCTTAGTGGCTAGCGGGGGGATCCAAGAGACCCAGTACTTC. Supplemented by reference TRBV7-2 and TRBJ2-5, the full variable domain reads GAGVSQSPSNKVTEKGKDVELRCDPISGHTALYWYRQSLGQGLEFLIYFQGNSAPDKSGLPSDRFSAERTGGSVSTLTIQRTQQEDSAVYLCASSLVASGGIQETQYFGPGTRLLVL.

The rearrangement links TRBV19 to TRBJ1-1; tentative D call: TRBD1 (5 bases). The V gene lost 1 base and the J gene lost 7 bases, with 13 bases spanning the gap. There are 14 residues in the CDR3. From germline, CDR1 is LNHDA and CDR2 SQIVND (reference sequence). In nucleotides, the CDR3 is TGTGCCAGTAGTATAGGACCGACGGGGGGTGAAGCTTTCTTT. Translated: CASSIGPTGGEAFF.

J is TRBJ1-6 and V is TRBV6-6; D unclear. CDR3 length equals 13 residues. From germline, CDR1 is MNHNY and CDR2 SVGAGI (reference sequence). Between the trimmed V and J ends, which lost 6 bases and 7 bases, there was a span of 10 bases. CDR3 protein: CASRPENNSPLHF. CDR3 coding DNA: TGTGCCAGCAGACCCGAAAACAATTCACCCCTCCACTTT.

The CDR3 region has the DNA TGTGCCAGCAGCGCCCGGGCCGCCGATGGTAATTCACCCCTCCACTTT. Translation: CASSARAADGNSPLHF. V usage is TRBV9 and J usage is TRBJ1-6; D unclear. Germline CDR1 SGDLS, CDR2 YYNGEE. CDR3 length equals 16 residues. The germline V and J ends were trimmed by 3 bases and 6 bases, with 16 bases remaining between them.

The table lists this clone with a few counts. CDR3 region: CASSLGLNQPQHF. As DNA, the CDR3 is TGTGCCAGCAGCTTGGGACTCAATCAGCCCCAGCATTTT. The rearrangement links TRBV7-9 to TRBJ1-5; tentative D call: TRBD1 (5 bases). There are 13 residues in the CDR3. V was clipped by 3 bases and J by 3 bases, with 6 bases between them. Germline V gene data show CDR1 as SEHNR and CDR2 as FQNEAQ (reference sequence).

This sequence joins TRBV5-1 and TRBJ1-1; D gene unclear. The CDR3 consists of 14 residues. Per the germline V gene, CDR1 is SGHRS and CDR2 is YFSETQ. Between the trimmed V and J ends, which lost 0 bases and 3 bases, there was a span of 9 bases. Here the CDR3 reads CASSLASGYTEAFF. CDR3 coding DNA: TGCGCCAGCAGCTTGGCTTCGGGTTACACTGAAGCTTTCTTT.

V is TRBV15 and J is TRBJ1-4, with D uncertain. CDR1 LNHNV and CDR2 YYDKDF come from the germline V gene (reference sequence). The CDR3 has 14 amino acids. V was trimmed by 3 bases and J by 1 base, leaving 6 bases between them. CDR3 DNA sequence: TGTGCCACCAGCAGGGGAGGAACTAATGAAAAACTGTTTTTT. Translating it yields CATSRGGTNEKLFF.